This TCR beta chain was identified in a study of neurological immune-mediated disorders. The overall study: The roughly 34 multiple sclerosis patients comprised approximately 30 relapsing-remitting and 3 secondary progressive cases.

Time point of the sample: longitudinal time-point 3. PBMCs stored at -80 C, 2 million in total, were the source of the unsorted libraries. The authors made cDNA by 5'RACE with 10-nucleotide random UMIs. A single record per CDR3 protein comes from TCRdb applying MiXCR to the 5' RACE reads. The data contain tens of thousands of distinct CDR3 sequences, about 4.3% of them singletons. This clonotype came up many times. V was clipped by 6 bases and J by 7 bases; unmatched bases: 5. The CDR3 contains 14 residues. The TCR comes from a woman aged 55-70 years with multiple sclerosis. J is TRBJ2-1 and V is TRBV12-3 or TRBV12-4, with TRBD2 matching over 11 bases. The sample was PBMCs. The CDR3 is CASSPTSGVNEQFF. CDR3 in DNA: TGTGCCAGCAGCCCGACTAGCGGGGTAAATGAGCAGTTCTTC.